The following is a T cell receptor (beta chain) sequence with its context. In the same sample, other DNA sequences code for this CDR3. The data were obtained in a study of shared clonotypes between healthy human individuals. The ends were cut back, 0 bases at V and 4 bases at J, with 3 bases in the middle. The CDR3 has 12 amino acids. Germline V lookup: CDR1 KGHSH, CDR2 LQKENI. The table came from immunoSEQ multiplex PCR; TCRdb's copy has only in-frame clones and leaves some out. The sample lists over a million clones; 75% to 85% were seen once. This TCR came from a man in his late teens or twenties in good health. Some clones in this sample may be carry-over from other donors' samples. V gene TRBV18 combines with J gene TRBJ2-5; D not certain. The material sequenced was memory CD4+ T cells from PBMCs. Subset here: CD45RA-negative fraction. As DNA, the CDR3 is TGTGCCAGCTCACCACCTGGAGAGACCCAGTACTTC. This sequence encodes CASSPPGETQYF.